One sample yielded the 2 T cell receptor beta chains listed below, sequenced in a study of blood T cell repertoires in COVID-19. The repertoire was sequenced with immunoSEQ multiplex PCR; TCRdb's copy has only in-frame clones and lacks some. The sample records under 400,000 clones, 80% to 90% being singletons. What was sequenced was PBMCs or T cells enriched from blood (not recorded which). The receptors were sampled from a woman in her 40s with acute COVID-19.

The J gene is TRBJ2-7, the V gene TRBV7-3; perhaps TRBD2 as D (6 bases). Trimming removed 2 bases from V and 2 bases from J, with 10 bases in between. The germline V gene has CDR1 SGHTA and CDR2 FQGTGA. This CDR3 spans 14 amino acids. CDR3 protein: CASSLDGGTYEQYF. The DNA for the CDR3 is TGTGCCAGCAGCTTAGACGGCGGGACCTACGAGCAGTACTTC.

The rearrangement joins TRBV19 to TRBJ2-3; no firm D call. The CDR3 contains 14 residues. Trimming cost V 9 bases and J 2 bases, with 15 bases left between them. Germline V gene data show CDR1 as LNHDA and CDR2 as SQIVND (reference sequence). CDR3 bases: TGTGCCAGCAGAATAGACTTATACACAGATACGCAGTATTTT. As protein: CASRIDLYTDTQYF.